The clone carrying this T cell receptor beta chain is a singleton in its sample. This specimen comes from a study of blood T cell repertoires in COVID-19. For the study at large: Samples representing acute and convalescent COVID-19 were sourced from the United States, Italy and Spain. PBMCs, B-cell-depleted T cells, or T cells were the source of the cDNA or gDNA that made up the material.

Germline CDR1 LNHDA, CDR2 SQIVND (reference sequence). Trimming removed 0 bases from V and 2 bases from J, with 7 bases in between. This CDR3 spans 14 amino acids. Using immunoSEQ multiplex PCR, the repertoire was profiled, and TCRdb retains in-frame clones only, with some absent. The table has 110,000 or so clones, approximately 88% seen once; the top ten hold roughly 8%. Sequencing was performed on peripheral blood. The origin of this receptor is a woman between 40 and 50 years old with acute or convalescent COVID-19. This chain joins TRBV19 and TRBJ1-2; perhaps TRBD1 as D (5 bases). The CDR3 sequence is CASSIDQGNYGYTF. The CDR3 coding sequence is TGTGCCAGTAGTATAGACCAGGGAAACTATGGCTACACCTTC.